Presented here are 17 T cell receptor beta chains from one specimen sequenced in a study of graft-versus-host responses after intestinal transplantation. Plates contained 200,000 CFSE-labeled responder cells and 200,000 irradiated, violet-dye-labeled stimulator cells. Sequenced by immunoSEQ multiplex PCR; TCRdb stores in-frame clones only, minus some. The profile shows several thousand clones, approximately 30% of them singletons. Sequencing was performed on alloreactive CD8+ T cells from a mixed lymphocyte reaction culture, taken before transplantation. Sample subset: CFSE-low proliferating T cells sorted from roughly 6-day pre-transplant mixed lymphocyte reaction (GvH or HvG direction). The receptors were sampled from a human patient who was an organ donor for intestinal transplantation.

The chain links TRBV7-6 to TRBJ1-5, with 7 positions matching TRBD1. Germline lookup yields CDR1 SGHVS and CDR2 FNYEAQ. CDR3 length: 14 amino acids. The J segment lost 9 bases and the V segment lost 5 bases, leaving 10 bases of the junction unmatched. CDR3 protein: CASSPTGIAWPQHF. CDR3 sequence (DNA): TGTGCCAGCAGCCCGACAGGGATCGCTTGGCCCCAGCATTTT.

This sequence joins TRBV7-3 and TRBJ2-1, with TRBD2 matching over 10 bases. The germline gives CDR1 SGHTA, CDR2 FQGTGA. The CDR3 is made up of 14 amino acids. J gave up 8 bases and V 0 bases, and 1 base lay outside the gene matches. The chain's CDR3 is CASSLTSGRDEQFF. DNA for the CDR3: TGTGCCAGCAGCTTAACGAGCGGGAGGGATGAGCAGTTCTTC.

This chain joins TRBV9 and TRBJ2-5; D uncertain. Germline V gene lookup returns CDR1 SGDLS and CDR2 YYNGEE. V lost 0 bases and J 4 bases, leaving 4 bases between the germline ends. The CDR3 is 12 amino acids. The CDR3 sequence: CASSVDRETQYF. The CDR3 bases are TGTGCCAGCAGCGTAGATCGAGAGACCCAGTACTTC.

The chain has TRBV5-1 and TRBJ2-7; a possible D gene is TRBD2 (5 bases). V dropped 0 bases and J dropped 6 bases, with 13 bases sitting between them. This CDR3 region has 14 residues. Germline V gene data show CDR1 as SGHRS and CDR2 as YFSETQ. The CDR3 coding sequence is TGCGCCAGCAGCTTGGCAACGGCTCGGGGCGAGCAGTACTTC. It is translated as CASSLATARGEQYF.

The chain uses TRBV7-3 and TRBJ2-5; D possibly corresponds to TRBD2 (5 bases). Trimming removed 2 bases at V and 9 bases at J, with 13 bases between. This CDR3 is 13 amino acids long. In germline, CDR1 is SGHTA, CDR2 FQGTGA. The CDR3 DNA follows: TGTGCCAGCAGCTTAGGTGTCGGGGTTGCCCAGTACTTC. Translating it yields CASSLGVGVAQYF.

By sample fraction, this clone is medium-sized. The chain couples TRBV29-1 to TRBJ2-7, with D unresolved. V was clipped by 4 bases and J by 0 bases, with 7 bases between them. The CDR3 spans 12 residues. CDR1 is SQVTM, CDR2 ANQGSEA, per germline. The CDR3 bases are TGCAGCGTTGTTGAGCCCTCCTACGAGCAGTACTTC. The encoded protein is CSVVEPSYEQYF.

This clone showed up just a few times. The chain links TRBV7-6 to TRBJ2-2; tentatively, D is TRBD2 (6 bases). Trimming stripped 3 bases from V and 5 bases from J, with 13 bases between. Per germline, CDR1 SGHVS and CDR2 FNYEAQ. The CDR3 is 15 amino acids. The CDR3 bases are TGTGCCAGCAGCTTGCAAGCGGGCGGGACCGGGGAGCTGTTTTTT. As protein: CASSLQAGGTGELFF.

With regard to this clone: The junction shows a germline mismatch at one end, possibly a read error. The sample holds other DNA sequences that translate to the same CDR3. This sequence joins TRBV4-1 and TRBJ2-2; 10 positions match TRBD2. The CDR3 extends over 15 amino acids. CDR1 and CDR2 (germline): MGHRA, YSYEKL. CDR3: CASSAGLAYTGELFF. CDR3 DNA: TGTGCCAGCAGCGCGGGACTAGCGTACACCGGGGAGCTGTTTTTT.

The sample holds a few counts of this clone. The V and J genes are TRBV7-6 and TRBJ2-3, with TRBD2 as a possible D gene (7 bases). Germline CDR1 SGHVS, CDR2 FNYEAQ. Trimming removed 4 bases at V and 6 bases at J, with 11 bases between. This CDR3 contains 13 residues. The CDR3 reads CASSSSGQDTQYF. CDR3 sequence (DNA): TGTGCCAGCAGCTCTAGCGGACAGGATACGCAGTATTTT.

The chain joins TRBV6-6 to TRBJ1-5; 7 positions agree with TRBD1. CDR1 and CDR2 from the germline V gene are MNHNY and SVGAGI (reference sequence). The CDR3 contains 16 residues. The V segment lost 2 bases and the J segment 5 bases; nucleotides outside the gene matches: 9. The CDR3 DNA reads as TGTGCCAGCAGTTACCCCAGGACAGGCCCCTATCAGCCCCAGCATTTT. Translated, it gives CASSYPRTGPYQPQHF.

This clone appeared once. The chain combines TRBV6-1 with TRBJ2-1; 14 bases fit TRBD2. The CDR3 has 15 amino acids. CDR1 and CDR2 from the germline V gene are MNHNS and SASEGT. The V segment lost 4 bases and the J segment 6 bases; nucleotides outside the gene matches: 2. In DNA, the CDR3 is TGTGCCAGCAGTGTGACTAGCGGGGGGGTCAATGAGCAGTTCTTC. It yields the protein CASSVTSGGVNEQFF.

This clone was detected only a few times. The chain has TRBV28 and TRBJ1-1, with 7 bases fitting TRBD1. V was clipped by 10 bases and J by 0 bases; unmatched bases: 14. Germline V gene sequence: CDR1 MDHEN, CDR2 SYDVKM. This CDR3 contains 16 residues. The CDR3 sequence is CAISITPDRVNTEAFF. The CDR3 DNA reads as TGTGCCATCTCGATCACCCCAGACAGGGTGAACACTGAAGCTTTCTTT. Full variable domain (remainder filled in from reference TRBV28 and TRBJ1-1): DVKVTQSSRYLVKRTGEKVFLECVQDMDHENMFWYRQDPGLGLRLIYFSYDVKMKEKGDIPEGYSVSREKKERFSLILESASTNQTSMYLCAISITPDRVNTEAFFGQGTRLTVV.

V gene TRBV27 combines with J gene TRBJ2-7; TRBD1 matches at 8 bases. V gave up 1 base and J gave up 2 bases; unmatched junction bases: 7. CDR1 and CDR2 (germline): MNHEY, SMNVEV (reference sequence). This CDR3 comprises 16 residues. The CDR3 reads CASSLLGGTGTYEQYF. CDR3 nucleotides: TGTGCCAGCAGTTTATTAGGTGGGACAGGTACCTACGAGCAGTACTTC.

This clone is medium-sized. The CDR3 is CASSDPAGNEQYF. CDR3 bases: TGTGCCAGCAGTGATCCCGCAGGGAACGAGCAGTACTTC. V gene TRBV2 combines with J gene TRBJ2-7; tentative D call: TRBD1 (5 bases). Germline loops: CDR1 SNHLY, CDR2 FYNNEI. Between the trimmed V and J ends, which lost 3 bases and 5 bases, there was a span of 11 bases. This CDR3 contains 13 residues.

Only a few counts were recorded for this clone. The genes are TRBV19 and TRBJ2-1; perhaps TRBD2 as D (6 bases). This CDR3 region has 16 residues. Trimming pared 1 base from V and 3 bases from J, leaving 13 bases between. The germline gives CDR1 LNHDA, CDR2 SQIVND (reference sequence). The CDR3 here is CASSIGPGVYYNEQFF. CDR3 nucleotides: TGTGCCAGTAGTATAGGTCCGGGGGTCTACTACAATGAGCAGTTCTTC.

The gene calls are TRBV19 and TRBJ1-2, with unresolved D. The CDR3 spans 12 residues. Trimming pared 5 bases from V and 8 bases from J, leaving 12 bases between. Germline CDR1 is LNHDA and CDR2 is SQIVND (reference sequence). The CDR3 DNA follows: TGTGCCAGTAGTTTCGGAGAGAGGGGCTACACCTTC. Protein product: CASSFGERGYTF.

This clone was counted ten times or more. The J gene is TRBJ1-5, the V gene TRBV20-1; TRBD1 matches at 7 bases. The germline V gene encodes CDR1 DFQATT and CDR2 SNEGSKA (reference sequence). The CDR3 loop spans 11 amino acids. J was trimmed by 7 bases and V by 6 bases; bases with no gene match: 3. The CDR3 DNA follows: TGCAGTGCACAGGGGAACCAGCCCCAGCATTTT. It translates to CSAQGNQPQHF.